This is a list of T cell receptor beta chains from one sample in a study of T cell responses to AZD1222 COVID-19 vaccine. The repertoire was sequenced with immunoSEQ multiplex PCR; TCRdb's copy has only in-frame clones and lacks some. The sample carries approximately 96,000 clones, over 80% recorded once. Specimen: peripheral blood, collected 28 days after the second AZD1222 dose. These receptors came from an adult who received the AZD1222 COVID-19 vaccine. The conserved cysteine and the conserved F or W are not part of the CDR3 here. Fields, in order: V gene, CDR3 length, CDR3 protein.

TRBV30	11	AWSVLLWKTQY
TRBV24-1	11	ATKGSSTDTQY
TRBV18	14	ASSPLGRGSNQPQH
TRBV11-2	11	ASSSRPDYGYT
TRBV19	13	ASSRTAHSNQPQH
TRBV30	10	AWSVGREGYT
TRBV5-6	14	ASSLSWGTGNNEQF
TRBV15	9	ATSRDNEQF
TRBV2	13	ASTPGTGNTGELF
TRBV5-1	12	ASRGGAVNTEAF
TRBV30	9	AWGHVYEQY
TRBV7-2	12	ASMRAGLSYEQY
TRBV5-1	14	ASSPGTSLHTGELF
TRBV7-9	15	ASSFPSTRGSYNEQF
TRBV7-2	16	ASSLVGQKILMNTEAF
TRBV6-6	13	ASSYDAISNYGYT
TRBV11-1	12	ASSDRLNWNEQF
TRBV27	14	ASSPPGRPLNTEAF
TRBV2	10	ASGRLDEKLF
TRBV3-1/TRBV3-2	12	ASRPDRGVSPLH
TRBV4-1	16	ASSQGVVRRRGDQPQH
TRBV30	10	AWTKTGDTIY
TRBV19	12	ASTRERGDQPQH
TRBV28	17	ASSLLGQGTLVGNSPLH
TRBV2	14	ASSDPSGTNTGELF
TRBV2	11	ASTLETGGEQY
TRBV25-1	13	ASSGSTGGDDGYT
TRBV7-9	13	ASSPFWGSHNEQF
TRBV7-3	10	ASASGSSGVF
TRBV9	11	ASSATAAGKAF
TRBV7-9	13	ASSRQTGSDTEAF
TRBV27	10	ASSYGGSPLH
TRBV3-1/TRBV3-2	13	ASSRRPGIDYGYT
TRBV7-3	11	ASSLQQGDEQF
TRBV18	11	ASSPRIGEGYT
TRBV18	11	ASSPTNNQPQH
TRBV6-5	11	ASSNLRDTEAF
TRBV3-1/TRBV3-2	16	ASSRGAGLAGGPGEQY
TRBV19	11	ASSPSPGYGYT
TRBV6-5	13	ASSYGTLNTGELF
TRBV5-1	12	ASSSGGPNSPLH
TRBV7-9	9	ASSPGQQQY
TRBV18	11	ASSPWGTGELF
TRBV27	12	ASSFMGEGQPQH
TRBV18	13	ASSSTGADTGELF
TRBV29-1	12	SVDRRGNNGEQF